These T cell receptor beta chains were read from a single sample in a study of early T cells in non-severe SARS-CoV-2 infection. TCRdb re-derived calls from the 5' RACE reads in MiXCR, one entry per CDR3 protein. The sample includes roughly 50,000 distinct CDR3 sequences, 5.6% of them seen just once. The sequenced material came from whole blood. These receptors were collected from an adult who was a healthcare worker with PCR-confirmed SARS-CoV-2 infection or an uninfected control (not recorded which). The CDR3 runs from the conserved cysteine through the conserved F or W. The D gene is left open where the match is weak. Size is stated for part of the rows, as once, few or many counts, or as a class when the clone is expanded.

TRBJ2-1,-,14,-,TRBV7-3,CASSYGLIGSEQFF,TGTGCCAGCAGCTATGGCCTGATTGGGAGTGAGCAGTTCTTC
TRBJ2-1,many,14,-,TRBV24-1,CATSDFQGYNEQFF,TGTGCCACCAGTGATTTCCAGGGTTATAATGAGCAGTTCTTC
TRBJ2-7,many,14,-,TRBV7-9,CASSTGLLSYEQYF,TGTGCCAGCAGCACGGGACTCCTCTCCTACGAGCAGTACTTC
TRBJ1-2,many,13,-,TRBV7-3,CASSLTAYYGYTF,TGTGCCAGCAGCCTGACAGCGTACTATGGCTACACCTTC
TRBJ2-7,many,15,-,TRBV2,CASKREPGGAYEQYF,TGTGCCAGCAAGAGGGAACCCGGTGGCGCCTACGAGCAGTACTTC
TRBJ2-2,few,15,-,TRBV2,CASSVVERGAGELFF,TGTGCCAGCAGTGTAGTCGAGCGCGGGGCCGGGGAGCTGTTTTTT
TRBJ2-1,few,14,-,TRBV2,CASSPSTGYNEQFF,TGTGCCAGCAGTCCCTCCACAGGATACAATGAGCAGTTCTTC
TRBJ2-7,-,17,TRBD2,TRBV10-3,CATLTSGGMKPGTEQYF,TGTGCCACACTGACTAGCGGGGGGATGAAACCCGGGACCGAGCAGTACTTC
TRBJ2-3,few,14,-,TRBV4-2,CASSQGRESDTQYF,TGTGCCAGCAGCCAAGGGAGGGAGTCGGATACGCAGTATTTT
TRBJ1-1,many,15,-,TRBV5-5,CASSSSPLRNTEAFF,TGTGCCAGCAGCTCCTCACCACTCAGGAACACTGAAGCTTTCTTT
TRBJ1-5,many,12,-,TRBV20-1,CSAKRENQPQHF,TGCAGTGCTAAAAGGGAGAATCAGCCCCAGCATTTT
TRBJ1-1,many,14,-,TRBV27,CASSSNQVNTEAFF,TGCGCCAGCAGTTCCAATCAGGTGAACACTGAAGCTTTCTTT
TRBJ1-1,few,15,-,TRBV27,CASSPWDTTNTEAFF,TGTGCCAGCAGTCCCTGGGACACTACTAACACTGAAGCTTTCTTT
TRBJ1-3,few,16,TRBD1,TRBV7-2,CASSWTGEVSGNTIYF,TGTGCCAGCAGCTGGACAGGGGAGGTCTCTGGAAACACCATATATTTT
TRBJ2-1,many,13,-,TRBV29-1,CSVDEAGGNEQFF,TGCAGCGTTGACGAAGCAGGTGGTAATGAGCAGTTCTTC
TRBJ2-4,many,14,TRBD1,TRBV5-5,CASSASRQGYIQYF,TGTGCCAGCAGCGCCTCTCGACAGGGTTACATTCAGTACTTC
TRBJ1-1,many,15,-,TRBV3-1,CASSANPWEKTEAFF,TGTGCCAGCAGCGCCAATCCATGGGAGAAAACTGAAGCTTTCTTT
TRBJ2-1,many,18,-,TRBV15,CATSRAPHAAIGNNEQFF,TGTGCCACCAGCAGAGCGCCCCATGCAGCGATCGGTAACAATGAGCAGTTCTTC
TRBJ2-5,many,13,TRBD2,TRBV6-5,CASSFDSGGTQYF,TGTGCCAGCAGCTTCGACTCGGGGGGGACCCAGTACTTC
TRBJ2-2,-,16,-,TRBV12-3/TRBV12-4,CASSLHIQGGTGELFF,TGTGCCAGCAGCCTACACATACAGGGTGGCACCGGGGAGCTGTTTTTT
TRBJ2-1,many,17,TRBD2,TRBV11-2,CASSLARSGGATNEQFF,TGTGCCAGCAGCTTAGCCCGTAGCGGGGGGGCCACCAATGAGCAGTTCTTC
TRBJ2-3,many,15,TRBD2,TRBV20-1,CSANTVGGRIDTQYF,TGCAGTGCCAATACAGTGGGAGGGAGGATAGATACGCAGTATTTT
TRBJ1-1,many,11,-,TRBV4-1,CASSQETEAFF,TGCGCCAGCAGCCAAGAAACTGAAGCTTTCTTT
TRBJ2-3,many,16,-,TRBV5-1,CASSLEVQRATDTQYF,TGCGCCAGCAGCTTGGAAGTTCAGCGGGCGACAGATACGCAGTATTTT
TRBJ1-2,many,13,-,TRBV6-6,CASSYGHEYGYTF,TGTGCCAGCAGTTACGGGCATGAATACGGCTACACCTTC
TRBJ2-7,-,12,-,TRBV10-2,CASSEGGYEQYF,TGCGCCAGCAGTGAGGGGGGTTACGAGCAGTACTTC
TRBJ1-3,many,15,-,TRBV12-3/TRBV12-4,CASSLGPPTGNTIYF,TGTGCCAGCAGTTTAGGTCCTCCGACTGGAAACACCATATATTTT
TRBJ1-2,few,14,-,TRBV4-2,CASSQAGGMDGYTF,TGTGCCAGCAGCCAAGCGGGGGGGATGGATGGCTACACCTTC
TRBJ2-7,many,16,-,TRBV25-1,CASSESNRGGGDEQYF,TGTGCCAGCAGTGAATCTAATCGGGGTGGAGGGGACGAGCAGTACTTC
TRBJ1-2,few,11,-,TRBV11-2,CASSRGYGYTF,TGTGCCAGCAGCCGAGGGTATGGCTACACCTTC
TRBJ2-3,many,13,-,TRBV7-2,CASSLQTSDTQYF,TGTGCCAGCAGCCTTCAAACTTCAGATACGCAGTATTTT
TRBJ1-1,many,13,TRBD1,TRBV20-1,CSAGTGYQGEAFF,TGCAGTGCCGGGACAGGGTATCAGGGTGAAGCTTTCTTT
TRBJ2-1,-,16,TRBD2,TRBV20-1,CSARGSSGVTYNEQFF,TGCAGTGCTAGAGGGAGTAGCGGGGTCACCTACAATGAGCAGTTCTTC
TRBJ2-7,many,12,-,TRBV6-2/TRBV6-3,CASTQGGGEQYF,TGTGCCAGCACCCAAGGAGGGGGCGAGCAGTACTTC
TRBJ2-7,many,12,-,TRBV12-3/TRBV12-4,CASSLALLEQYF,TGTGCCAGCAGTTTAGCGCTGCTTGAGCAGTACTTC
TRBJ2-7,-,14,-,TRBV6-1,CASSPDRRTYEQYF,TGTGCCAGCAGTCCAGACCGGAGAACCTACGAGCAGTACTTC
TRBJ2-7,-,14,TRBD1,TRBV11-3,CASSLGQGAREQYF,TGTGCCAGCAGCTTAGGGCAGGGGGCCCGCGAGCAGTACTTC
TRBJ2-5,many,15,TRBD2,TRBV27,CASRGLAGGEETQYF,TGTGCCAGCAGAGGGCTAGCGGGAGGGGAAGAGACCCAGTACTTC
TRBJ2-7,many,12,-,TRBV21-1,CASSKVMYEQYF,TGTGCCAGCAGCAAAGTCATGTACGAGCAGTACTTC
TRBJ2-2,-,12,-,TRBV7-6,CASSSVPGELFF,TGTGCCAGCAGTTCGGTCCCCGGGGAGCTGTTTTTT
TRBJ1-1,-,14,-,TRBV12-3/TRBV12-4,CASSITGGHTEAFF,TGTGCCAGCAGTATAACAGGAGGGCACACTGAAGCTTTCTTT
TRBJ2-5,many,14,-,TRBV27,CASSFGLQWETQYF,TGTGCCAGCAGTTTCGGACTCCAATGGGAGACCCAGTACTTC
TRBJ1-4,few,14,-,TRBV5-1,CASSGSGLDEKLFF,TGCGCCAGCAGTGGGTCGGGATTAGATGAAAAACTGTTTTTT
TRBJ2-7,few,12,-,TRBV30,CAWSVPSVEQYF,TGTGCCTGGAGTGTACCTAGCGTCGAGCAGTACTTC
TRBJ2-3,many,12,-,TRBV7-9,CASTPPMNTQYF,TGTGCCAGCACCCCCCCGATGAATACGCAGTATTTT
TRBJ1-5,-,15,-,TRBV3-1,CASSQDPYSDQPQHF,TGTGCCAGCAGCCAAGATCCCTACTCGGATCAGCCCCAGCATTTT